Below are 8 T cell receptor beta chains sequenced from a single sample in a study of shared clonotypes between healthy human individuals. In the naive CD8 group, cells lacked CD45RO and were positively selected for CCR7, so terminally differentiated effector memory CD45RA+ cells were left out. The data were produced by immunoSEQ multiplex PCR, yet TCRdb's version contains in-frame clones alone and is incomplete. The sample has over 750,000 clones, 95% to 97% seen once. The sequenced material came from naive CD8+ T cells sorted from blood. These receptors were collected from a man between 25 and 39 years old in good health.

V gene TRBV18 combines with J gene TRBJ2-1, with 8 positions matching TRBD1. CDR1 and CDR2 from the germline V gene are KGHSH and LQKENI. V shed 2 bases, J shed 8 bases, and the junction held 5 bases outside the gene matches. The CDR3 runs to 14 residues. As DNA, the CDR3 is TGTGCCAGCTCACCAGTTGGACAGGGAGATGAGCAGTTCTTC. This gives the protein CASSPVGQGDEQFF.

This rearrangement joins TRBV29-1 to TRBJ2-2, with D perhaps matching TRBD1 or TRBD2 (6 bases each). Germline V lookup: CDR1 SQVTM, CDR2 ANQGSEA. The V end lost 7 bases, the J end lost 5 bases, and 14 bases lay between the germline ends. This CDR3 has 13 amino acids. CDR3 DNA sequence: TGCAGCGCCGGAGGGGGGACGACCGGGGAGCTGTTTTTT. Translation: CSAGGGTTGELFF.

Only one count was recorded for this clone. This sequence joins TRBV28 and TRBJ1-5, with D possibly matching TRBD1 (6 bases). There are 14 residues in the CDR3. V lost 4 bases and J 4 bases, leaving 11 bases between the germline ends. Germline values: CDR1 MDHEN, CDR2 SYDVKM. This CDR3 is CASSSEGENQPQHF. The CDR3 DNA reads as TGTGCCAGCAGTTCTGAGGGGGAAAATCAGCCCCAGCATTTT.

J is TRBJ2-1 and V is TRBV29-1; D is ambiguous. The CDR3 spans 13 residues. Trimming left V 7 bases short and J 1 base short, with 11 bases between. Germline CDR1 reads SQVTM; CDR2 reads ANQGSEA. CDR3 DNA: TGCAGCGCCCTCCGGCCTTCCTACAATGAGCAGTTCTTC. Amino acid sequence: CSALRPSYNEQFF.

This CDR3 is CASSFIEGEKLFF. CDR3 coding DNA: TGTGCCAGCAGCTTCATAGAAGGTGAAAAACTGTTTTTT. The V gene is TRBV11-2, the J gene TRBJ1-4; D is ambiguous. The CDR3 consists of 13 residues. Germline V gene lookup returns CDR1 SGHAT and CDR2 FQNNGV. Trimming stripped 3 bases from V and 7 bases from J, with 9 bases between.

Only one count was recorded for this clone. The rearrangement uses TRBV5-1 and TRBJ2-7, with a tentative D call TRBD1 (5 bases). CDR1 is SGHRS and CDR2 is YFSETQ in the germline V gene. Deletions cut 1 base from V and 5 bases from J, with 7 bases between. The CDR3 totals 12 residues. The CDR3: CASSLSRDEQYF. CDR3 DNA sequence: TGCGCCAGCAGCTTGTCCAGGGACGAGCAGTACTTC. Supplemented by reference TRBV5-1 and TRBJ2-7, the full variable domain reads KAGVTQTPRYLIKTRGQQVTLSCSPISGHRSVSWYQQTPGQGLQFLFEYFSETQRNKGNFPGRFSGRQFSNSRSEMNVSTLELGDSALYLCASSLSRDEQYFGPGTRLTVT.

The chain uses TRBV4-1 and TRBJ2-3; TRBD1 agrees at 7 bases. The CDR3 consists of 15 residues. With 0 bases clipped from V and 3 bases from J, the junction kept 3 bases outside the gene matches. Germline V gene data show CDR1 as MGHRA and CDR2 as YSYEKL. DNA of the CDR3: TGCGCCAGCAGCCAAGATAGGGGGCTAACAGATACGCAGTATTTT. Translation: CASSQDRGLTDTQYF.

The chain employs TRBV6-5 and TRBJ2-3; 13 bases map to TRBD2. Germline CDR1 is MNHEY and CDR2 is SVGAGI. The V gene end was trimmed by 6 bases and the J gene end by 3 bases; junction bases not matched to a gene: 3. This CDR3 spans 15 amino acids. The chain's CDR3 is CASSALAGGTDTQYF. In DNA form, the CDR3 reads TGTGCCAGCAGCGCACTAGCGGGAGGGACAGATACGCAGTATTTT.